The sequence of this TCR beta chain was determined in a study of Graves' ophthalmopathy and Graves' hyperthyroidism (dated by TCRdb to the late 2010s). For context, the study as a whole: Peripheral blood was collected at initial diagnosis, before any treatment. A discovery set of 95 to 100 patients (43 ophthalmopathy, 55 to 60 stable hyperthyroidism) was enrolled to explore V-J signatures distinguishing ophthalmopathy from hyperthyroidism. The study used signatures of the TCR beta repertoire to tell Graves' ophthalmopathy apart from Graves' hyperthyroidism and to predict which patients would progress to ophthalmopathy. In total, 135 blood samples were TCR-sequenced: approximately 40 ophthalmopathy, some 72 hyperthyroidism and around 17 hyperthyroidism-to-ophthalmopathy patients. In six hyperthyroidism patients, T-cell repertoires of thyroid tissue and blood were compared. For independent validation, a separate cohort was made up of 18 hyperthyroidism patients plus 17 patients who later progressed from hyperthyroidism to ophthalmopathy. Following sampling, methimazole starting at 30 mg daily was administered to hyperthyroidism patients, and high-dose intravenous methylprednisolone was administered to ophthalmopathy patients.

Concerning this clonotype itself: What this receptor recognizes is not known. No qualities accompany the bases; no much larger clone lies one base away.

Ophthalmopathy patients were characterized by moderately to severely active disease, a Clinical Activity Score of at least 3, a NOSPECS grade of at least 4, and a disease duration under 3 months. Patients with other autoimmune diseases, uncontrolled infections, pregnancy or lactation were excluded from the study. Diagnosis relied on clinical symptoms, serum thyroxine, TRAb, thyroid ultrasound and orbital computed tomography. Ficoll-Paque density gradient centrifugation was used to isolate PBMCs from 8.5 to 10 ml of fresh peripheral blood. Total RNA was extracted using Trizol reagent, and RNA quality was checked on an Agilent 2100 Bioanalyzer. For repertoire sequencing, the TCR beta CDR3 regions were amplified from RNA transcripts. The first round of RT-PCR was done with HTBI primers and the Qiagen OneStep RT-PCR kit, and was followed by a second round of multiplex PCR, then size selection and purification. The libraries underwent paired-end sequencing with 100 bp reads on an Illumina HiSeq2000. The study's own analysis went as follows. SOAPnuke was used to process the reads, removing any read that contained adapters or uncalled bases, had a mean Phred below 15, or lacked an exact match to the constant primer or identifier. COPE v1.2.5 was used to merge the high-quality paired reads. Each unique nucleotide sequence was treated as a clonotype, and MiTCR v1.1 was used to align the clonotypes to the IMGT TRB V, D and J references. Only V-J combinations with frequency above 0.0001 were analysed, covering 99.2% of repertoires. For each V-J combination, a TCR clonal expansion and chaos score was defined as the ratio of F50 clonal expansion to chaos observed in the TCRdist matrix. Features were reduced by Welch's t-statistics and random forest to approximately 13 V-J combinations, which fed a naive Bayes classifier. The Morisita-Horn index was used to measure how similar the thyroid and blood repertoires were. The raw public data were reprocessed by TCRdb itself: fastp quality trimming at Q25, MiXCR clonotype calling, in-frame beta chains only. Identical CDR3 proteins give one entry, which carries the most common genes and DNA. The V and J calls follow TCRdb's processing rather than the paper's. The sample profile shows almost 750,000 distinct CDR3 sequences; roughly two fifths of them were found once. The leading ten clones occupy roughly 45% of the sample.

General conclusions and limits of the study: In validation, the model predicted ophthalmopathy progression with 70.59% sensitivity and about 73% specificity; some 13 predicted patients were CT-confirmed with GO in a median of roughly 6.8 months. In cross-validation, the 13-signature model distinguished ophthalmopathy from stable hyperthyroidism with approximately 90% sensitivity and 81% to 82% specificity, while in the test set the corresponding values were approximately 80% and 75%. Most of the expanded thyroid clonotypes with a frequency above 0.001 were also detected in blood, and it was suggested that the thyroid immune response may be reflected by blood repertoires. Sample size was not statistically predetermined, and group allocation was not concealed from the investigators.

CDR3 length: 13 amino acids, cysteine to phenylalanine. Left in the record is the CDR3 DNA by itself, 39 bases read in frame from the first base. The germline V gene specifies ENHRY as CDR1 and SYGVKD as CDR2. Compared with germline, V lacks 10 bases and J lacks 8 bases; bases without a gene match: 12. The TCR was taken from an adult man with Graves' ophthalmopathy. Recombination joined TRBV10-3 with TRBJ1-1; a stretch of 8 junction bases matches TRBD1. Sequencing input: peripheral blood. The bases are TGTGCCAGCAGACCGGACAGGGCGGGGGAAGCTTTCTTT. It codes for CASRPDRAGEAFF.